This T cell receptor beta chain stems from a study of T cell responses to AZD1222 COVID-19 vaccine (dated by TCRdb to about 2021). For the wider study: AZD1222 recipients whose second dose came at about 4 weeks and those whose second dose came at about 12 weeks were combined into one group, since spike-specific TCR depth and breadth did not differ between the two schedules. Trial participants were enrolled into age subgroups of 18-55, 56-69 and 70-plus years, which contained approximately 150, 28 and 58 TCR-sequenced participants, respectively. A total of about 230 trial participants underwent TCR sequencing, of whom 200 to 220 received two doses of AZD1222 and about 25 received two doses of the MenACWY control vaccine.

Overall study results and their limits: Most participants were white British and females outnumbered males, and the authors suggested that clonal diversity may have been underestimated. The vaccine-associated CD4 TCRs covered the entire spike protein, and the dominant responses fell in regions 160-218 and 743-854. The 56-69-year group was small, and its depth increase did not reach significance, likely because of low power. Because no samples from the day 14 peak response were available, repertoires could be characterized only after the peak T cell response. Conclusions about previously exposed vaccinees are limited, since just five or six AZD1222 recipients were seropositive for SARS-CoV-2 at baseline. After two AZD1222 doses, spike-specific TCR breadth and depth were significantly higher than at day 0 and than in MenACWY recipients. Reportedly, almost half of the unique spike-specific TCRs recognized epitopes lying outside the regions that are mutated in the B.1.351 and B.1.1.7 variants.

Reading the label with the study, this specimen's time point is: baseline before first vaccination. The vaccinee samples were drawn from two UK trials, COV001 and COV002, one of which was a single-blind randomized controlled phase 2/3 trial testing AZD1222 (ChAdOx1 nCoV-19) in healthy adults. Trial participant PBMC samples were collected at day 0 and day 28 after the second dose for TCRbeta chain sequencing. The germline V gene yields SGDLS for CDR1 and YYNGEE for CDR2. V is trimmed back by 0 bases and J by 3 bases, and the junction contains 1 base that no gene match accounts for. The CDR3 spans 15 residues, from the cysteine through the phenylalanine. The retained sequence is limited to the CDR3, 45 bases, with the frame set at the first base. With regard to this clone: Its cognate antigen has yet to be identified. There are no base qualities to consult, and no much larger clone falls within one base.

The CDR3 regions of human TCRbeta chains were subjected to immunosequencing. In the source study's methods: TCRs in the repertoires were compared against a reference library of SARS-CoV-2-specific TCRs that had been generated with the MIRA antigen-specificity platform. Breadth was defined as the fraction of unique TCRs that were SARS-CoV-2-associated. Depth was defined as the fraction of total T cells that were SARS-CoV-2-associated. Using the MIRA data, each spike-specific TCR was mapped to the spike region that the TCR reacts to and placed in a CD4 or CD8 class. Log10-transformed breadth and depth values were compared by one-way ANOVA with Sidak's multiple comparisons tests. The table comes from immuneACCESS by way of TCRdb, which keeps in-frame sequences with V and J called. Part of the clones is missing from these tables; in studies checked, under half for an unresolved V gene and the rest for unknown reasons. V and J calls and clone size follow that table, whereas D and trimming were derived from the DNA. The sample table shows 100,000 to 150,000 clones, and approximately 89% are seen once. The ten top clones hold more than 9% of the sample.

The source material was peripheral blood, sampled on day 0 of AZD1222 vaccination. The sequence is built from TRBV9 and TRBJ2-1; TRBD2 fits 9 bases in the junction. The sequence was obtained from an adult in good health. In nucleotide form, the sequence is TGTGCCAGCAGCGTAGTAGCGGGGGACTACAATGAGCAGTTCTTC. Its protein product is CASSVVAGDYNEQFF.